These 20 T cell receptor beta chains originate from one sample sequenced in a study of post-analysis software for immune sequencing data. Study results and limitations: Elevated frequency relative to controls characterized 4 or 5 TRBV segments in patients, TRBV5-6, TRBV5-1 and TRBV20-1 among them.

Tagging with unique molecular identifiers was a feature of the TCR beta cDNA libraries. TCRdb re-derived calls from the PCR reads in MiXCR, one entry per CDR3 protein. The sample shows some 800,000 distinct CDR3 sequences, around 46% of them seen only once. The antigens for these receptors are not known. The sequenced material came from blood. The receptors originated from a girl aged 10-17 years with multiple sclerosis.

J is TRBJ2-7 and V is TRBV11-2, with 8 nucleotides matching TRBD1. Trimming at V came to 5 bases and at J to 0 bases, leaving 6 bases not matched to a gene. Per germline, CDR1 SGHAT and CDR2 FQNNGV. The CDR3 covers 15 residues. CDR3 sequence (DNA): TGTGCCAGCAGCCCATGGACAGGGTACTCCTACGAGCAGTACTTC. It encodes CASSPWTGYSYEQYF.

The CDR3 DNA sequence: TGTGCCAGCAGCGAACTCCTTAACTATGGCTACACCTTC. Its protein product is CASSELLNYGYTF. The V call is TRBV25-1, the J call TRBJ1-2; D gene ambiguous. The ends were cut back, 6 bases at V and 1 base at J, with 9 bases in the middle. The CDR3 consists of 13 residues. Per the germline V gene, CDR1 is MGHDK and CDR2 is SYGVNS.

The chain couples TRBV6-5 to TRBJ2-1; 8 nucleotides agree with TRBD1. CDR3 size: 14 residues. CDR1 and CDR2 (germline): MNHEY, SVGAGI. The V and J ends lost 4 bases and 4 bases, in that order; junction bases with no gene match: 3. This chain's CDR3 is CASSSGQAYNEQFF. The CDR3 nucleotides read TGTGCCAGCAGTTCGGGACAGGCGTACAATGAGCAGTTCTTC.

This chain uses TRBV9 with TRBJ1-2; perhaps TRBD1 as D (5 bases). Germline V gene data show CDR1 as SGDLS and CDR2 as YYNGEE. The CDR3 totals 12 residues. Trimming cost V 0 bases and J 7 bases, with 7 bases left between them. The CDR3 DNA reads TGTGCCAGCAGCGTAGGTGGGGGTGGCTACACCTTC. The encoded protein is CASSVGGGGYTF.

This chain uses TRBV12-3 or TRBV12-4 with TRBJ1-6; D is perhaps TRBD1 (5 bases). Trimming removed 6 bases at V and 4 bases at J, with 13 bases between. The CDR3 runs 15 residues. This CDR3 is CASRDTLAYNSPLHF. The CDR3, as DNA: TGTGCCAGCAGGGACACGCTGGCGTATAATTCACCCCTCCACTTT.

V usage is TRBV20-1 and J usage is TRBJ2-7; maybe TRBD2 (5 bases). The germline CDR1 and CDR2 sequences are DFQATT and SNEGSKA (reference sequence). Trimming took off 5 bases at V and 11 bases at J, with 7 bases between the two ends. The CDR3 consists of 8 residues. The CDR3 protein is CSAAGEYF. The CDR3 coding sequence is TGCAGTGCTGCCGGGGAGTACTTC.

The chain links TRBV6-5 to TRBJ1-5; no clear D. V was trimmed by 8 bases and J by 0 bases, leaving 11 bases between them. This CDR3 region has 14 residues. Germline values: CDR1 MNHEY, CDR2 SVGAGI. The CDR3 DNA follows: TGTGCCAGCCGTGAAGAAAATAGCAATCAGCCCCAGCATTTT. Residues: CASREENSNQPQHF.

This clonotype has only a few counts. The gene calls are TRBV2 and TRBJ2-5, with TRBD2 identical over 9 bases. Germline assignment: CDR1 SNHLY and CDR2 FYNNEI. The ends lost 8 bases at V and 5 bases at J; junction bases unmatched: 15. The CDR3 runs 16 residues. The CDR3 nucleotides are TGTGCCAGCCCCACGATTTCGCGGGAGGGCCGGGAGACCCAGTACTTC. Amino acid sequence: CASPTISREGRETQYF.

The genes are TRBV7-2 and TRBJ2-3; D may be TRBD1 or TRBD2 (7 bases each). Trimming took 11 bases from V and 5 from J, leaving 20 bases between them. Looked up from germline, CDR1 is SGHTA and CDR2 is FQGNSA. The CDR3 spans 14 residues. The CDR3 sequence is CAGQGGGSKDTQYF. The CDR3 DNA reads as TGTGCCGGGCAGGGGGGCGGGAGTAAAGATACGCAGTATTTT.

V and J are TRBV7-3 and TRBJ2-1; 8 bases fit TRBD1. Germline V gives CDR1 SGHTA, CDR2 FQGTGA. V was clipped by 8 bases and J by 3 bases; unmatched bases: 6. This CDR3 has 14 amino acids. CDR3 residues: CASGTGGYYNEQFF. In nucleotides, the CDR3 is TGTGCCAGCGGAACAGGGGGATACTACAATGAGCAGTTCTTC.

This chain uses TRBV20-1 with TRBJ2-5, with D perhaps TRBD1 or TRBD2 (6 bases each). This CDR3 has 13 amino acids. The V end was cut by 5 bases, the J end by 6 bases, with 16 bases between. CDR1 and CDR2 from the germline V gene are DFQATT and SNEGSKA (reference sequence). The CDR3 loop reads CSAPRGAGKTQYF. CDR3 sequence (DNA): TGCAGTGCTCCGAGGGGGGCTGGGAAGACCCAGTACTTC.

The V and J genes are TRBV6-2 or TRBV6-3 and TRBJ2-6; 9 nucleotides agree with TRBD1. The junction had 11 bases not matched to a gene; V was cut back by 6 bases and J by 2 bases. Germline values: CDR1 MNHEY, CDR2 SVGEGT. The CDR3 is 18 amino acids. CDR3 residues: CASRSRDRVPPGANVLTF. In nucleotides, the CDR3 is TGTGCCAGCAGGAGCCGGGACAGGGTACCCCCTGGGGCCAACGTCCTGACTTTC.

As regards this clonotype: At one boundary the junction diverges from the germline segment, which might be a read error. The rearrangement uses TRBV7-3 and TRBJ2-3; 8 bases match TRBD1. The CDR3 length is 17 residues. CDR1 is SGHTA and CDR2 is FQGTGA in the germline V gene. The CDR3 nucleotides are TGTGCCAGCAGCTTAATGAGCTCTGGGACAGGCACAGGTACGCAGTATTTT. Its translation is CASSLMSSGTGTGTQYF.

The V call is TRBV7-9, the J call TRBJ2-5, with D perhaps given as TRBD1 or TRBD2 (5 bases each). The germline V and J ends were trimmed by 5 bases and 0 bases, with 13 bases remaining between them. The germline gives CDR1 SEHNR, CDR2 FQNEAQ (reference sequence). This CDR3 has 15 amino acids. The CDR3 sequence is CASSNPGTHQETQYF. CDR3 nucleotide sequence: TGTGCCAGCAGCAATCCCGGGACCCACCAAGAGACCCAGTACTTC.

This clonotype was counted many times. The chain recombines TRBV10-3 with TRBJ2-5, with D tentatively TRBD2 (5 bases). The CDR3 has 13 amino acids. The V gene's germline CDR1 is ENHRY and CDR2 SYGVKD. Trimming took off 4 bases at V and 1 base at J, with 7 bases between the two ends. CDR3 protein: CAISGGPQETQYF. DNA for the CDR3: TGTGCCATCAGTGGAGGGCCCCAAGAGACCCAGTACTTC.

The chain has TRBV13 and TRBJ2-3; 15 bases are shared with TRBD2. Germline V gives CDR1 PRHDT, CDR2 FYEKMQ (reference sequence). Germline trimming cut 4 bases from V and 3 bases from J; bases unmatched to any gene: 8. The CDR3 spans 18 residues. CDR3 sequence reads: CASSSWTSGRERTDTQYF. The DNA of the CDR3 is TGTGCCAGCAGCTCATGGACTAGCGGGAGGGAGAGAACAGATACGCAGTATTTT.

The V and J genes are TRBV10-3 and TRBJ1-1, with 11 positions matching TRBD1. The CDR3 has 18 residues. J was trimmed by 6 bases and V by 10 bases; bases with no gene match: 22. Germline assignment: CDR1 ENHRY and CDR2 SYGVKD. Written as DNA, the CDR3 is TGTGCCACCCGAGGACAGGGGGCTTCGGGAGTAGACACTGCTGAAGCTTTCTTT. Translating it yields CATRGQGASGVDTAEAFF.

The chain links TRBV27 to TRBJ2-4; D may match TRBD1 or TRBD2 (5 bases each). The CDR3 has 16 residues. The V end lost 0 bases, the J end lost 13 bases, and 22 bases lay between the germline ends. CDR1 is MNHEY and CDR2 is SMNVEV in the germline V gene (reference sequence). CDR3: CASSLSVGEVPYGQYF. As DNA, the CDR3 is TGTGCCAGCAGTTTATCTGTGGGGGAAGTCCCCTACGGGCAGTACTTC.

The rearrangement links TRBV4-3 to TRBJ2-7, with D tentatively TRBD2 (5 bases). The V gene's germline CDR1 is LGHNA and CDR2 YSLEER. This CDR3 region has 15 residues. V was clipped by 1 base and J by 1 base, with 11 bases between them. The CDR3 DNA reads as TGCGCCAGCAGCCAAGGGGCCGAGGGATCCTACGAGCAGTACTTC. Its translation: CASSQGAEGSYEQYF.

This chain joins TRBV20-1 and TRBJ2-7, with D perhaps TRBD2 (6 bases). The V end was cut by 5 bases, the J end by 4 bases, with 18 bases between. CDR3 size: 14 residues. Per germline, CDR1 DFQATT and CDR2 SNEGSKA (reference sequence). The CDR3 nucleotides read TGCAGTGCTCGACCCGGGACTGTAAAGTACGAGCAGTACTTC. It specifies CSARPGTVKYEQYF.